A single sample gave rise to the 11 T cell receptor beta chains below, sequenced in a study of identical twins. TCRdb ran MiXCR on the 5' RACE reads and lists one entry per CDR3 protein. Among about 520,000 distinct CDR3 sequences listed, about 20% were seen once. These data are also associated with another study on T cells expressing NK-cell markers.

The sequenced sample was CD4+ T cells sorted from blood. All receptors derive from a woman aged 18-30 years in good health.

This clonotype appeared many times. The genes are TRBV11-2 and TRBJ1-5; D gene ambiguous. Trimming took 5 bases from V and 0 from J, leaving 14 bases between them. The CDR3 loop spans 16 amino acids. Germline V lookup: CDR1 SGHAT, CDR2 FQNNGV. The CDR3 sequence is CASSLGSTSSNQPQHF. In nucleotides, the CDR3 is TGTGCCAGCAGCCTGGGGAGCACAAGTAGCAATCAGCCCCAGCATTTT.

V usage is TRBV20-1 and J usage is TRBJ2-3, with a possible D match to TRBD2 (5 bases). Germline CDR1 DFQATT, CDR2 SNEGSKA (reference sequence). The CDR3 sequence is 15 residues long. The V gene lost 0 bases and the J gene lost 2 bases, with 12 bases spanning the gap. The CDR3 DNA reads TGCAGTGCTAGAGATCCTAGCTCGAACACAGATACGCAGTATTTT. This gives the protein CSARDPSSNTDTQYF.

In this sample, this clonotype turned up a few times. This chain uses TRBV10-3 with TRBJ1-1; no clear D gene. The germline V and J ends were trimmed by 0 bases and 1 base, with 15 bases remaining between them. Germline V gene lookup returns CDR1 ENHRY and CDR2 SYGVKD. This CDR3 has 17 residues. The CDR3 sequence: CAISESYGTVSNTEAFF. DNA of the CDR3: TGTGCCATCAGTGAGTCCTATGGCACGGTCTCGAACACTGAAGCTTTCTTT.

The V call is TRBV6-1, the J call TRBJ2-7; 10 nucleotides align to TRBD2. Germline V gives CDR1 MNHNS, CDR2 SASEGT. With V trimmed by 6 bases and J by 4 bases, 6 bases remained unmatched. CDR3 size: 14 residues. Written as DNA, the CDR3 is TGTGCCAGCAGCAGACTAGCGGGTATATACGAGCAGTACTTC. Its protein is CASSRLAGIYEQYF.

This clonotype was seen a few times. The CDR3 DNA sequence: TGCAGCGGCAAATCGACAGGGAAAAATGGCTACACCTTC. Protein sequence: CSGKSTGKNGYTF. This sequence joins TRBV29-1 and TRBJ1-2, with 7 bases lining up with TRBD1. CDR1 and CDR2 from the germline V gene are SQVTM and ANQGSEA. The CDR3 is made up of 13 amino acids. Trimming removed 7 bases from V and 6 bases from J; junction bases left unmatched: 11.

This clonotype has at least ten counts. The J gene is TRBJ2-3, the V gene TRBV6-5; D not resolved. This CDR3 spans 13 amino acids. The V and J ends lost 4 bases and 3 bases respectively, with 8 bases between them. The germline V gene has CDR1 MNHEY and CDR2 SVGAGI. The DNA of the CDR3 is TGTGCCAGCAGTTTCCCCGGGACAGATACGCAGTATTTT. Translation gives CASSFPGTDTQYF.

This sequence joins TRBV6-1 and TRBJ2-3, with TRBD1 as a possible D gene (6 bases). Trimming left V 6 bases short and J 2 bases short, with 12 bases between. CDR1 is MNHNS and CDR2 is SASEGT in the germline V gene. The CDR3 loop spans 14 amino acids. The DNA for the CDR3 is TGTGCCAGCAGGTCACAGGGTTACACAGATACGCAGTATTTT. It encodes CASRSQGYTDTQYF.

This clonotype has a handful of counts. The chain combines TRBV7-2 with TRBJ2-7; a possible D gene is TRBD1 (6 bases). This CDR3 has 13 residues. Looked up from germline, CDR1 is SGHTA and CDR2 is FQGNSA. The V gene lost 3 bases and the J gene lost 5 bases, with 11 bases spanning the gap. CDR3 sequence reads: CASSFRGVNEQYF. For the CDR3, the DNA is TGTGCCAGCAGCTTCAGGGGAGTAAACGAGCAGTACTTC.

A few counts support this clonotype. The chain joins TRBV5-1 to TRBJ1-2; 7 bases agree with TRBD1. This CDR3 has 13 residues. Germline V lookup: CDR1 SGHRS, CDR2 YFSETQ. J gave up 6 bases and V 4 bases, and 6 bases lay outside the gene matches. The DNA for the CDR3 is TGCGCCAGCAGCAAAACAGGGGAGGATGGCTACACCTTC. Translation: CASSKTGEDGYTF.

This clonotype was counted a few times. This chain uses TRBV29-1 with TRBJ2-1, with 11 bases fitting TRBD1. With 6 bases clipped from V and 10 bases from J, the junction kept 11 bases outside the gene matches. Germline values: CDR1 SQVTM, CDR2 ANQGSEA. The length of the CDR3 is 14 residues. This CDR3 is CSVHGQGAVYEQFF. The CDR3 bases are TGCAGCGTGCACGGACAGGGGGCGGTGTACGAGCAGTTCTTC.

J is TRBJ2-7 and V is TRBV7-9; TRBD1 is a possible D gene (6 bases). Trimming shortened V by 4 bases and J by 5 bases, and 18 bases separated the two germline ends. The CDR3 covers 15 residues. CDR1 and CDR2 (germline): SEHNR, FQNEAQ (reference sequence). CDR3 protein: CASSSTGSPSHEQYF. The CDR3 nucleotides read TGTGCCAGCAGCTCCACAGGGAGTCCGTCCCACGAGCAGTACTTC.